These 32 T cell receptor beta chains came from one sample sequenced in a study of blood T cell repertoires in COVID-19 (dated by TCRdb to 2019 to 2021). The library came from the immunoSEQ multiplex PCR assay. The immuneACCESS repertoire file appears here via TCRdb, limited to in-frame rearrangements. These files lack a portion of the clones; in checked studies, under half of the deficit traces to unresolved V genes, and the cause of the others is not known. The sample contains around 120,000 clones, around 89% of them found a single time. The ten top clones hold 1.5% of the sample. The specimen sequenced was peripheral blood. These receptor sequences come from a human donor in a cohort sampled during active COVID-19.

The V gene is TRBV19, the J gene TRBJ2-5; the match to TRBD1 covers 8 bases. V was pared by 1 base and J by 2 bases, with 6 bases of the junction left unmatched. This CDR3 is 16 amino acids long. In germline, CDR1 is LNHDA, CDR2 SQIVND (reference sequence). This CDR3 is CASSIARGQEQETQYF. For the CDR3, the DNA is TGTGCCAGTAGTATAGCCCGGGGACAGGAGCAAGAGACCCAGTACTTC.

V and J are TRBV5-4 and TRBJ2-5; the D is unclear. The CDR3 loop spans 13 amino acids. Germline V gives CDR1 SGHNT, CDR2 YYREEE (reference sequence). Trimming removed 4 bases at V and 1 base at J, with 8 bases between. Written as DNA, the CDR3 is TGTGCCAGCAGCCCCCGCGGCCAAGAGACCCAGTACTTC. Its translation is CASSPRGQETQYF.

The gene calls are TRBV2 and TRBJ1-5; tentative D call: TRBD1 (5 bases). V was shortened by 4 bases and J by 6 bases, with 13 bases between the two germline ends. This CDR3 contains 14 residues. Germline V gene lookup returns CDR1 SNHLY and CDR2 FYNNEI. The CDR3 DNA reads TGTGCCAGCAGTGCCGGCAGGGCCCCTCAGCCCCAGCATTTT. Translated, it gives CASSAGRAPQPQHF. Using reference TRBV2 and TRBJ1-5 for the parts outside the CDR3, the full variable domain is EPEVTQTPSHQVTQMGQEVILRCVPISNHLYFYWYRQILGQKVEFLVSFYNNEISEKSEIFDDQFSVERPDGSNFTLKIRSTKLEDSAMYFCASSAGRAPQPQHFGDGTRLSIL.

The chain employs TRBV20-1 and TRBJ2-5, with 9 bases matching TRBD2. The ends lost 3 bases at V and 5 bases at J; junction bases unmatched: 7. CDR1 and CDR2 from the germline V gene are DFQATT and SNEGSKA (reference sequence). There are 14 residues in the CDR3. This CDR3 reads CSASRVAGDETQYF. The CDR3 bases are TGCAGTGCTAGTAGGGTAGCGGGAGACGAGACCCAGTACTTC.

The chain employs TRBV10-1 and TRBJ2-3, with D maybe TRBD2 (5 bases). Germline assignment: CDR1 WNHNN and CDR2 SYGVQD (reference sequence). V was pared by 8 bases and J by 2 bases, with 8 bases between. This CDR3 region has 12 residues. The CDR3 nucleotides read TGCGCCAGCTCCCGGGACACAGATACGCAGTATTTT. Protein product: CASSRDTDTQYF.

The table lists this clone with a few counts. The chain uses TRBV6-1 and TRBJ2-7, with D possibly matching TRBD1 (7 bases). This CDR3 comprises 15 residues. CDR1 and CDR2 from the germline V gene are MNHNS and SASEGT. The V end was cut by 1 base, the J end by 4 bases, with 14 bases between. CDR3 DNA: TGTGCCAGCAGTGAAGGGAGGGGGCCCCCGTACGAGCAGTACTTC. Protein: CASSEGRGPPYEQYF.

V usage is TRBV5-4 and J usage is TRBJ1-1; 8 positions match TRBD1. Germline CDR1 SGHNT, CDR2 YYREEE (reference sequence). The CDR3 has 15 residues. The ends lost 0 bases at V and 4 bases at J; junction bases unmatched: 5. CDR3 nucleotides: TGTGCCAGCAGCTTGGCAGGGGGCGGGGGCACTGAAGCTTTCTTT. Translated: CASSLAGGGGTEAFF.

The rearrangement joins TRBV5-6 to TRBJ1-6; D perhaps matches TRBD1 (5 bases). From germline, CDR1 is SGHDT and CDR2 YYEEEE. Trimming removed 5 bases at V and 8 bases at J, with 14 bases between. The CDR3 contains 14 residues. The CDR3 spells CASSRRGLDSPLHF. CDR3 nucleotides: TGTGCCAGCAGTCGTCGGGGGTTAGATTCACCCCTCCACTTT.

This chain uses TRBV9 with TRBJ2-2, with 10 bases matching TRBD2. Germline lookup yields CDR1 SGDLS and CDR2 YYNGEE. The V gene end was trimmed by 0 bases and the J gene end by 8 bases; junction bases not matched to a gene: 4. This CDR3 comprises 15 residues. In DNA, the CDR3 is TGTGCCAGCAGCGTAGGAGCGGGGGGGACTGGGGAGCTGTTTTTT. Amino acid sequence: CASSVGAGGTGELFF. Using reference TRBV9 and TRBJ2-2 for the parts outside the CDR3, the full variable domain is DSGVTQTPKHLITATGQRVTLRCSPRSGDLSVYWYQQSLDQGLQFLIQYYNGEERAKGNILERFSAQQFPDLHSELNLSSLELGDSALYFCASSVGAGGTGELFFGEGSRLTVL.

The V and J genes are TRBV3-1 (or the pseudogene TRBV3-2) and TRBJ2-3; 7 nucleotides align to TRBD2. This CDR3 contains 15 residues. Germline lookup yields CDR1 LGHDT and CDR2 YNNKEL (reference sequence). Unmatched junction bases numbered 9, after V lost 6 bases and J lost 3 bases. CDR3 sequence reads: CASRSGGGRTDTQYF. Here the CDR3 DNA reads TGTGCCAGCAGGTCGGGCGGGGGACGTACAGATACGCAGTATTTT.

The chain is built from TRBV19 and TRBJ1-2, with D hard to call. CDR1 is LNHDA, CDR2 SQIVND, per germline (reference sequence). Trimming removed 10 bases at V and 3 bases at J, with 15 bases between. The CDR3 has 13 amino acids. The chain's CDR3 is CATGTIPDYGYTF. In nucleotides, the CDR3 is TGTGCCACGGGAACCATCCCAGACTATGGCTACACCTTC.

V and J are TRBV7-6 and TRBJ2-1; TRBD2 is a possible D gene (6 bases). This CDR3 spans 15 amino acids. The V gene lost 4 bases and the J gene lost 2 bases, with 12 bases spanning the gap. Looked up from germline, CDR1 is SGHVS and CDR2 is FNYEAQ. Here the CDR3 reads CASSSTGSPYNEQFF. The CDR3 DNA reads as TGTGCCAGCAGCTCCACCGGGAGTCCCTACAATGAGCAGTTCTTC.

This chain joins TRBV5-1 and TRBJ2-1, with 10 bases identical to TRBD2. Trimming removed 4 bases from V and 4 bases from J; junction bases left unmatched: 2. The CDR3 sequence is 14 residues long. Germline CDR1 and CDR2: SGHRS and YFSETQ. In DNA form, the CDR3 reads TGCGCCAGCAGCACTAGCGGGGAATACAATGAGCAGTTCTTC. Amino acids: CASSTSGEYNEQFF.

V and J are TRBV6-5 and TRBJ2-3; D is undetermined. The germline CDR1 and CDR2 sequences are MNHEY and SVGAGI. The ends were cut back, 4 bases at V and 3 bases at J, with 8 bases in the middle. The CDR3 is made up of 13 amino acids. The CDR3 loop reads CASSSLLTDTQYF. CDR3 bases: TGTGCCAGCAGTTCCTTATTAACAGATACGCAGTATTTT.

The chain joins TRBV2 to TRBJ1-1; D ambiguous. Trimming took off 3 bases at V and 5 bases at J, with 13 bases between the two ends. The CDR3 loop spans 14 amino acids. CDR1 and CDR2 from the germline V gene are SNHLY and FYNNEI. The CDR3 sequence is CASSDRSALTEAFF. The CDR3 DNA follows: TGTGCCAGCAGTGACAGGTCAGCCCTGACTGAAGCTTTCTTT.

V is TRBV7-2 and J is TRBJ2-4; a possible D gene is TRBD1 (7 bases). Trimming took 5 bases from V and 9 from J, leaving 14 bases between them. Germline V gene data show CDR1 as SGHTA and CDR2 as FQGNSA. The CDR3 contains 13 residues. For the CDR3, the DNA is TGTGCCAGCAGCCAACGACAGGGAGGCATTCAGTACTTC. Residues: CASSQRQGGIQYF.

This clone has a single count. The chain couples TRBV6-6 to TRBJ1-4; 7 bases line up with TRBD1. CDR1 MNHNY and CDR2 SVGAGI come from the germline V gene (reference sequence). The CDR3 has 14 amino acids. The V gene end was trimmed by 6 bases and the J gene end by 4 bases; junction bases not matched to a gene: 5. CDR3 in amino acids: CASSPGTDNEKLFF. CDR3 coding DNA: TGTGCCAGCAGCCCGGGGACAGATAATGAAAAACTGTTTTTT.

This clone was picked up one time. The chain employs TRBV7-8 and TRBJ1-2; 8 positions agree with TRBD1. After removal of 5 bases from V and 3 bases from J, the junction contained 5 bases not matched to a gene. The CDR3 totals 14 residues. CDR1 and CDR2 (germline): SGHVS, FQNEAQ. This chain's CDR3 is CASSIDRGDYGYTF. In DNA form, the CDR3 reads TGTGCCAGCAGCATCGACAGGGGTGACTATGGCTACACCTTC.

The chain has TRBV13 and TRBJ2-3; 11 positions agree with TRBD2. J was trimmed by 3 bases and V by 4 bases; bases with no gene match: 6. This CDR3 spans 16 amino acids. CDR1 is PRHDT and CDR2 is FYEKMQ in the germline V gene (reference sequence). For the CDR3, the DNA is TGTGCCAGCAGCTACGAATCTAGCGGGGGGACAGATACGCAGTATTTT. Its protein is CASSYESSGGTDTQYF.

This clone has just one count. The chain couples TRBV28 to TRBJ2-7; 7 nucleotides line up with TRBD2. With 1 base clipped from V and 4 bases from J, the junction kept 7 bases outside the gene matches. The germline CDR1 and CDR2 sequences are MDHEN and SYDVKM. The CDR3 contains 15 residues. The CDR3 nucleotides are TGTGCCAGCAGTTTATCTGGGGGAGGGCTTTACGAGCAGTACTTC. It yields the protein CASSLSGGGLYEQYF.

The chain recombines TRBV18 with TRBJ2-2; TRBD1 agrees at 7 bases. Unmatched junction bases numbered 7, after V lost 5 bases and J lost 7 bases. This CDR3 comprises 14 residues. From germline, CDR1 is KGHSH and CDR2 LQKENI. The CDR3 sequence is CASSTLQGIGELFF. CDR3 coding DNA: TGTGCCAGCTCAACCCTACAGGGGATCGGGGAGCTGTTTTTT.

The rearrangement uses TRBV3-1 (or the pseudogene TRBV3-2) and TRBJ1-4, with D tentatively TRBD1 (6 bases). The CDR3 runs 16 residues. The V end lost 4 bases, the J end lost 7 bases, and 19 bases lay between the germline ends. CDR1 and CDR2 (germline): LGHDT, YNNKEL (reference sequence). Here the CDR3 DNA reads TGTGCCAGCAGCCCCCTGCGGGGGGGCGCAGGTGAAAAACTGTTTTTT. This codes for CASSPLRGGAGEKLFF.

V usage is TRBV4-2 and J usage is TRBJ2-3; 7 nucleotides line up with TRBD1. The CDR3 has 15 residues. Trimming at V came to 2 bases and at J to 2 bases, leaving 4 bases not matched to a gene. Germline CDR1 reads LGHNA; CDR2 reads YNFKEQ. CDR3 residues: CASSQSQGDTDTQYF. DNA of the CDR3: TGTGCCAGCAGCCAATCTCAGGGGGACACAGATACGCAGTATTTT.

The J gene is TRBJ2-6, the V gene TRBV7-9; D gene ambiguous. Germline V gives CDR1 SEHNR, CDR2 FQNEAQ (reference sequence). V lost 3 bases and J 11 bases, leaving 11 bases between the germline ends. The CDR3 sequence is 13 residues long. The CDR3 region is CASSFQSADVLTF. The CDR3 DNA sequence: TGTGCCAGCAGCTTTCAATCCGCGGACGTCCTGACTTTC.

The rearrangement links TRBV11-2 to TRBJ2-5; D is perhaps TRBD2 (7 bases). This CDR3 has 14 residues. The V gene's germline CDR1 is SGHAT and CDR2 FQNNGV. The germline V and J ends were trimmed by 2 bases and 2 bases, with 9 bases remaining between them. DNA of the CDR3: TGTGCCAGCAGCTTAAGGGGGGGGCAAGAGACCCAGTACTTC. This codes for CASSLRGGQETQYF.

This clone has just one count. The chain employs TRBV5-4 and TRBJ1-4; 8 nucleotides align to TRBD1. Trimming cost V 2 bases and J 7 bases; bases outside gene matches: 7. The germline V gene encodes CDR1 SGHNT and CDR2 YYREEE (reference sequence). The CDR3 contains 15 residues. Here the CDR3 reads CASSLRTGRGEKLFF. The DNA of the CDR3 is TGTGCCAGCAGCTTACGGACAGGGAGGGGTGAAAAACTGTTTTTT.

This clone has a single count. This chain joins TRBV9 and TRBJ1-2; D is unresolved. CDR3 size: 11 residues. The V and J ends lost 5 bases and 8 bases respectively, with 10 bases between them. CDR1 and CDR2 from the germline V gene are SGDLS and YYNGEE. The CDR3 is CASSHSSGYTF. Here the CDR3 DNA reads TGTGCCAGCAGTCATTCAAGCGGCTACACCTTC.

The genes are TRBV5-4 and TRBJ2-2; D gene uncertain. V was pared by 0 bases and J by 1 base, with 7 bases between. The germline gives CDR1 SGHNT, CDR2 YYREEE (reference sequence). The CDR3 is 15 residues long. The CDR3 here is CASSLELQNTGELFF. The DNA for the CDR3 is TGTGCCAGCAGCTTGGAACTACAGAACACCGGGGAGCTGTTTTTT.

The chain joins TRBV25-1 to TRBJ2-7; 8 bases agree with TRBD2. This CDR3 region has 17 residues. Germline CDR1 MGHDK, CDR2 SYGVNS. Losses at the gene ends were 1 base for V and 0 bases for J; bases not matched to a gene: 8. This chain's CDR3 is CASSESGNSGISYEQYF. In DNA form, the CDR3 reads TGTGCCAGCAGTGAATCCGGAAATAGCGGGATCTCCTACGAGCAGTACTTC.

The chain links TRBV5-4 to TRBJ2-3; TRBD2 matches 12 bases. The germline V gene encodes CDR1 SGHNT and CDR2 YYREEE (reference sequence). The V segment lost 5 bases and the J segment 2 bases; nucleotides outside the gene matches: 12. This CDR3 has 18 residues. The DNA for the CDR3 is TGTGCCAGCAGTTTCCGCCGGACTAGCGGGGATTACACAGATACGCAGTATTTT. This codes for CASSFRRTSGDYTDTQYF.

The rearrangement links TRBV2 to TRBJ1-6; 12 nucleotides match TRBD1. Losses at the gene ends were 5 bases for V and 9 bases for J; bases not matched to a gene: 20. Germline V gene lookup returns CDR1 SNHLY and CDR2 FYNNEI. The CDR3 has 20 residues. CDR3 nucleotide sequence: TGTGCCAGCAGTCCGCCACTTTTAAGGGACAGGGGGCTTTTAGGTTCACCCCTCCACTTT. Amino acid sequence: CASSPPLLRDRGLLGSPLHF.

The rearrangement links TRBV19 to TRBJ1-1, with no clear D. The germline V gene has CDR1 LNHDA and CDR2 SQIVND (reference sequence). V was pared by 8 bases and J by 4 bases, with 11 bases between. The CDR3 length is 12 residues. The chain's CDR3 is CASARAGTEAFF. CDR3 nucleotide sequence: TGTGCCAGTGCGAGGGCGGGCACTGAAGCTTTCTTT.